The clone carrying this T cell receptor beta chain was counted many times. Its antigen is unidentified. This sample stems from a study of neurological immune-mediated disorders. The sorted libraries were made from approximately 1 million CD4+ or CD8+ T cells. Synthesis of cDNA was carried out by template-switch 5'RACE. The reaction used 10-nucleotide random UMIs. MiXCR, run by TCRdb on the 5' RACE reads, gives a single entry per CDR3 protein. The sample lists 14,000 or so distinct CDR3 sequences; over 10% were seen once. Overall study results and limits: HTLV-1-associated myelopathy had the most TCR clonal expansion, while multiple sclerosis had the least, a level that fell below healthy controls.

Sequences were obtained from CD8+ T cells from blood. The sequence was collected from a female donor with HTLV-1-associated myelopathy (HAM/TSP).

CDR3 nucleotide sequence: TGTGCCAGCAGTCCCGGGACAGGGTATCAGCCCCAGCATTTT. Its protein is CASSPGTGYQPQHF. The genes are TRBV6-2 or TRBV6-3 and TRBJ1-5; 9 bases match TRBD1. The CDR3 extends over 14 amino acids. Looked up from germline, CDR1 is MNHEY and CDR2 is SVGEGT. With V trimmed by 5 bases and J by 5 bases, 4 bases remained unmatched.